The clone carrying this T cell receptor beta chain is classed as medium-sized. The sample belongs to a study of blood T cell repertoires in COVID-19. Study summary: Italy, Spain and the United States were the sources of the convalescent and acute COVID-19 samples.

Clones were read by immunoSEQ multiplex PCR, and TCRdb kept only the in-frame ones, dropping some. The sample contains around 110,000 clones, more than 80% of which appear only once. Sequencing was done on a sample of peripheral blood. The sequence was obtained from a woman aged 55 to 70 with acute or convalescent COVID-19.

The CDR3 region is CASSRGHSSTDTQYF. The CDR3 region has the DNA TGTGCCAGCAGCCGGGGACATTCTAGCACAGATACGCAGTATTTT. This chain connects TRBV6-4 to TRBJ2-3, with D maybe TRBD1 (6 bases). V was pared by 6 bases and J by 0 bases, with 13 bases between. CDR3 length: 15 residues. CDR1 and CDR2 from the germline V gene are MRHNA and SNTAGT.